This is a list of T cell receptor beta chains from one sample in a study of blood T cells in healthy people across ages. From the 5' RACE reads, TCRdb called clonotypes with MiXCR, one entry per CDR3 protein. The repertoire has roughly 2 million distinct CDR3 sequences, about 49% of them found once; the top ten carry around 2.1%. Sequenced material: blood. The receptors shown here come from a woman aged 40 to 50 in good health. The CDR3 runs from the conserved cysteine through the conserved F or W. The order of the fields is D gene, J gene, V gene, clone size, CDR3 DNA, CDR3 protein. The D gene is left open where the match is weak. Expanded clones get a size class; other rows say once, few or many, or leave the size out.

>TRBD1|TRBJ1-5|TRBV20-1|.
TGCAGTGCTAGAGAGTCGGGACAGGGGGCTCGTCAGCCCCAGCATTTT
CSARESGQGARQPQHF
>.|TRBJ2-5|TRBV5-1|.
TGCGCCAGCAGTTCGGTAGTACAAGAGACCCAGTACTTC
CASSSVVQETQYF
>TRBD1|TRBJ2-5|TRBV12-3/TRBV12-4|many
TGTGCCAGCAGCCGGGACAGGAGCCAAGAGACCCAGTACTTC
CASSRDRSQETQYF
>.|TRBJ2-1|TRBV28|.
TGTGCCAGCATGGTCGGGGGCGGTCAGGGGCGAGAGCAGTTCTTC
CASMVGGGQGREQFF
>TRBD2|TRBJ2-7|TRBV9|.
TGTGCCTTCCCAGGGAACGCCGGGGGGTACGAGCAGTACTTC
CAFPGNAGGYEQYF
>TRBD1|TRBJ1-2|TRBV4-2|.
TGTGCCAGCAGCCCCTTAGGGGGCCGTGGCTACACCTTC
CASSPLGGRGYTF
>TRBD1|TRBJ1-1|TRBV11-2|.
TGTGCCAGCAGGCCGGGACAGCTTGGATTCACTGAAGCTTTCTTT
CASRPGQLGFTEAFF
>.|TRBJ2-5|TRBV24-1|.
TGTGCCACCAGTGATTACGAACGGCAAGAGACCCAGTACTTC
CATSDYERQETQYF
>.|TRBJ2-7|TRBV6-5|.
TGTGCCAGCAGGTCGCAAGCCTACAATGAGCAGTACTTC
CASRSQAYNEQYF
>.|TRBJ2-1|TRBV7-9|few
TGTGCCAGCAGCTTAGCGGTCCGGGAAAAGTTCTTC
CASSLAVREKFF
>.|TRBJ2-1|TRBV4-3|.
TGCGCCGGCAGCCAAGTTGCCTCGGGGAACAATGAGCAGTTCTTC
CAGSQVASGNNEQFF
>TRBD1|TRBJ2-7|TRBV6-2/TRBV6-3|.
TGTGCCAGCAGTCGAAGACAGGGGGCGCGTGAGCAGTACTTC
CASSRRQGAREQYF
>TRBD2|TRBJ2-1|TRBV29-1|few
TGCAGCGCCCAGGCAACTAGCGGGGGGCCGGCGGGAGGGTTCTTC
CSAQATSGGPAGGFF
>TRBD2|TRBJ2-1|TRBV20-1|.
TGCAGTGCCCCTAGCGGTCCCAATGAGCAGTTCTTC
CSAPSGPNEQFF
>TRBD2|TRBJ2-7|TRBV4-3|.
TGCGCCAGCAGCCAGAAGACTAGCGGGGGGGCCCATGAGCAGTACTTC
CASSQKTSGGAHEQYF
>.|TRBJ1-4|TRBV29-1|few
TGCAGCGCTCATAAGGACAGTCCCACTTCGGAACTGTTTTTT
CSAHKDSPTSELFF
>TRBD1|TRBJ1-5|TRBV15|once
TGTGCCACCAGCAGCGTACGGGGACAGGGGGCGACTCAGCCCCAGCATTTT
CATSSVRGQGATQPQHF